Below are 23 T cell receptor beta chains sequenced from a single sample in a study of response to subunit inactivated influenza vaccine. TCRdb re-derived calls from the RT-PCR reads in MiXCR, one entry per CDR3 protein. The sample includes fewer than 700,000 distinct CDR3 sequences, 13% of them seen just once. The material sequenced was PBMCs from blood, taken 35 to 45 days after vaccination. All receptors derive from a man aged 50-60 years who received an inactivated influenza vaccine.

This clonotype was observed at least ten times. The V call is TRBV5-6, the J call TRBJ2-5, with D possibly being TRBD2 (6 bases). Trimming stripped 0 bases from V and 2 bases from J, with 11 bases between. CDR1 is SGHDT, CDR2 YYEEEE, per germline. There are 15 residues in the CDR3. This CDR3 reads CASSLEPTRQETQYF. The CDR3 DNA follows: TGTGCCAGCAGCTTGGAGCCGACTAGGCAAGAGACCCAGTACTTC.

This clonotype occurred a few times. CDR3 amino acids: CASSRSRGLRTDTQYF. DNA for the CDR3: TGTGCCAGCAGCCGTTCCAGGGGCCTCAGAACAGATACGCAGTATTTT. This chain connects TRBV11-3 to TRBJ2-3; weak D call: TRBD1 (6 bases). V was clipped by 5 bases and J by 3 bases, with 18 bases between them. CDR3 length equals 16 residues. Germline assignment: CDR1 SGHNT and CDR2 YENEEA.

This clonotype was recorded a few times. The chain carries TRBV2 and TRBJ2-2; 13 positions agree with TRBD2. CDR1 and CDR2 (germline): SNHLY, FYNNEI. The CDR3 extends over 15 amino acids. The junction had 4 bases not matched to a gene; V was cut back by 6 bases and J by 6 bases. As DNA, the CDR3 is TGTGCCAGCAGCCGGACTAGCGGGGGCTCCGGGGAGCTGTTTTTT. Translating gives CASSRTSGGSGELFF.

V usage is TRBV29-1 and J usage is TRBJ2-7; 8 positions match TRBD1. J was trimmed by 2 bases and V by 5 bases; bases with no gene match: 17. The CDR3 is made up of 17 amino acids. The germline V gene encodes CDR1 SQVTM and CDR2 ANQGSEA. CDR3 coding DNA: TGCAGCGTTCTTCAAAACTCCGGACAGGGAAGACCCTACGAGCAGTACTTC. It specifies CSVLQNSGQGRPYEQYF.

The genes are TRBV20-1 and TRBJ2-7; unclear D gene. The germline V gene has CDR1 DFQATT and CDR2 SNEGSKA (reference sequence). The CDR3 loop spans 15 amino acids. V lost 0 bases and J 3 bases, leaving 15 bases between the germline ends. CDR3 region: CSARDRRDLNYEQYF. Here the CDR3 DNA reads TGCAGTGCTAGAGATAGACGCGACTTAAACTACGAGCAGTACTTC.

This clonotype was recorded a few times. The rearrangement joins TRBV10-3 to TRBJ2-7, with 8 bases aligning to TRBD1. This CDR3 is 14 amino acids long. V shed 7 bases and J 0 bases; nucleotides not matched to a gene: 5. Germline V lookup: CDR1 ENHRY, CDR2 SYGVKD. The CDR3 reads CAIKSDRDSYEQYF. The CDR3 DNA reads TGTGCCATCAAGTCGGACAGGGACTCCTACGAGCAGTACTTC.

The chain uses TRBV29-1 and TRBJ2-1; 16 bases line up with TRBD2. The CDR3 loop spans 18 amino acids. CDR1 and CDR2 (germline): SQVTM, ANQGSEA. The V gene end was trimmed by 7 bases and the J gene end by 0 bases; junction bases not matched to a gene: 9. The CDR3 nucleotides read TGCAGCGCCGACTTCGGGACTAGCGGGAGGGGCTCCTACAATGAGCAGTTCTTC. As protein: CSADFGTSGRGSYNEQFF.

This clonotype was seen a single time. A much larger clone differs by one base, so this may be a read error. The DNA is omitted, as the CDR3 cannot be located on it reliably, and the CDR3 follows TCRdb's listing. This CDR3 reads CSVAGGIGEHFF. The chain links TRBV20-1 to TRBJ2-1; no DNA check was done on the table's D call, TRBD2. The CDR3 region is 12 residues in length, termini included. Germline values: CDR1 DFQATT, CDR2 SNEGSKA (reference sequence).

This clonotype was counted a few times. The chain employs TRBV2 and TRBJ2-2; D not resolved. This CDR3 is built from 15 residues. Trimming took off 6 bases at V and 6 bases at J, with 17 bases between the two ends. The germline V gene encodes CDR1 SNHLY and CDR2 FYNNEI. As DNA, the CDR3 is TGTGCCAGCAGCAAGCTATCAAGAGGCCCCGGGGAGCTGTTTTTT. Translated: CASSKLSRGPGELFF.

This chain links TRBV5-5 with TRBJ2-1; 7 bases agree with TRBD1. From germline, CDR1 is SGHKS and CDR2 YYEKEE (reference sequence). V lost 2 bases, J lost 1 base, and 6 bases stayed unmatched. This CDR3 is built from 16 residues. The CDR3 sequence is CASSFDDRVSYNEQFF. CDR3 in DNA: TGTGCCAGCAGCTTCGACGACAGGGTTTCCTACAATGAGCAGTTCTTC.

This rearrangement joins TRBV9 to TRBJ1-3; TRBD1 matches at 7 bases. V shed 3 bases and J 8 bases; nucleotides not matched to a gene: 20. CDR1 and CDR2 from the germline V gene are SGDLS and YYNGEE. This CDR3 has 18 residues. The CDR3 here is CASSGPGGLLLDRDTIYF. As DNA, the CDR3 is TGTGCCAGCAGCGGACCCGGGGGACTTCTACTCGACAGGGACACCATATATTTT.

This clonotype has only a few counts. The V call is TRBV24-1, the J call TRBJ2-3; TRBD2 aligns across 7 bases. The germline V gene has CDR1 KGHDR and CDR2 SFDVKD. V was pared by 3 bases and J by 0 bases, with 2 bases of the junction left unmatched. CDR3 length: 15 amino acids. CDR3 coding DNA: TGTGCCACCAGTGATATCGGGAGGAGCACAGATACGCAGTATTTT. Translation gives CATSDIGRSTDTQYF.

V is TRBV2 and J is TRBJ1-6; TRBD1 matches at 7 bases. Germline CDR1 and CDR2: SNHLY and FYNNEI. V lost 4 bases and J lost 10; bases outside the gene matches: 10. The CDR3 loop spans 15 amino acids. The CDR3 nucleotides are TGTGCCAGCAGTGGCCGGGATAGGGGGCGATCACCCCTCCACTTT. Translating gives CASSGRDRGRSPLHF.

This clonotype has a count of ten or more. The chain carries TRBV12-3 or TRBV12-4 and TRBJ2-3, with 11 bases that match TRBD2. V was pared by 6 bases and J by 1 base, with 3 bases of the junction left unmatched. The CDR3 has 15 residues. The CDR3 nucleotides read TGTGCCAGCAGGGTTAGCGGGGGGGGCACAGATACGCAGTATTTT. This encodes CASRVSGGGTDTQYF.

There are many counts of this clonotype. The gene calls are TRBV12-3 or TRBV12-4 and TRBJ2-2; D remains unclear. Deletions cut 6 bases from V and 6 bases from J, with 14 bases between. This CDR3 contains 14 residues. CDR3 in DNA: TGTGCCAGCAGCTTGGGCAACGTGGCCGGGGAGCTGTTTTTT. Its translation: CASSLGNVAGELFF.

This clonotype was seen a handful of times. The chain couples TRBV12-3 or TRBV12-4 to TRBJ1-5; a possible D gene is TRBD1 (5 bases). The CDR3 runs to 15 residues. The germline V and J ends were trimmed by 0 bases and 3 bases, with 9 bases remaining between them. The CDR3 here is CASSLALGVNQPQHF. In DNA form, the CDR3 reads TGTGCCAGCAGTTTAGCGCTAGGGGTCAATCAGCCCCAGCATTTT.

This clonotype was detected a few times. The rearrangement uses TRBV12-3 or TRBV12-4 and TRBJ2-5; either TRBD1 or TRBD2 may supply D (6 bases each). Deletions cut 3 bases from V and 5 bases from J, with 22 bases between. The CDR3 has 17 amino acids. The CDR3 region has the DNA TGTGCCAGCAGTTTCGGTACTACGGCAGGGGCGGGGGAGACCCAGTACTTC. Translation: CASSFGTTAGAGETQYF.

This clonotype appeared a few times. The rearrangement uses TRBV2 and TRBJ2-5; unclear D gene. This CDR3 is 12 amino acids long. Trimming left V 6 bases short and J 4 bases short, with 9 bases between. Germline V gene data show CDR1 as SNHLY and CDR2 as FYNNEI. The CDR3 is CASSTLGETQYF. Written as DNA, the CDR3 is TGTGCCAGCAGCACCCTGGGAGAGACCCAGTACTTC.

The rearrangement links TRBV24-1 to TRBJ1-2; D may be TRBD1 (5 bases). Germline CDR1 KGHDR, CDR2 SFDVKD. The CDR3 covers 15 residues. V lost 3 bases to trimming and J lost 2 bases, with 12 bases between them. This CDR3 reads CATSDGRDGNYGYTF. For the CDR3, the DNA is TGTGCCACCAGTGATGGCCGGGACGGAAACTATGGCTACACCTTC.

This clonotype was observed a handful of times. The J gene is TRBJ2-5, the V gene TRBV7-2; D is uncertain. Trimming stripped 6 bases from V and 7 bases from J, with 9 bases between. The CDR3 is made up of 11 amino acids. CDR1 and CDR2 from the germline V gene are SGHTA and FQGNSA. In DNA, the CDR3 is TGTGCCAGCAGTACTGGGCTGACCCAGTACTTC. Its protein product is CASSTGLTQYF.

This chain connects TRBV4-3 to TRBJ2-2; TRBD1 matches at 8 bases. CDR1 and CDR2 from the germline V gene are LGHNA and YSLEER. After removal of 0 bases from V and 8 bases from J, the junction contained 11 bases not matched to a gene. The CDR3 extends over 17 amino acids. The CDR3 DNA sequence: TGCGCCAGCAGCCAAGATCAGGGACAGGTTGGAGGGGGGGAGCTGTTTTTT. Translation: CASSQDQGQVGGGELFF.

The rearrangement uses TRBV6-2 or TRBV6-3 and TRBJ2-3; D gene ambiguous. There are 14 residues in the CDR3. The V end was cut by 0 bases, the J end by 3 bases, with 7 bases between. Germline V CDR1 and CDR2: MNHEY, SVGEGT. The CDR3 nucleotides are TGTGCCAGCAGTTACTCGAGAAGGACAGATACGCAGTATTTT. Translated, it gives CASSYSRRTDTQYF.

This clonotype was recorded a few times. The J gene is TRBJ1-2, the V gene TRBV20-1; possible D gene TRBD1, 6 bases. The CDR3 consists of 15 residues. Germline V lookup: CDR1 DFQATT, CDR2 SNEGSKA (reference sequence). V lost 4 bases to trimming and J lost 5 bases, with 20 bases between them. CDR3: CSATNRVSSTYGYTF. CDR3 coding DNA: TGCAGTGCTACAAACAGGGTCTCTAGCACTTATGGCTACACCTTC.